This is a list of T cell receptor beta chains from one sample in a study of shared clonotypes between healthy human individuals. The repertoire was sequenced with immunoSEQ multiplex PCR; TCRdb's copy has only in-frame clones and lacks some. Of millions of clones listed, about 95% were seen once; the top ten hold 0.85% to 1.2%. The material sequenced was naive CD8+ T cells sorted from blood. The origin of the receptors is a man aged 18 to 29 in good health. Each CDR3 is given with its conserved first and last residue. Fields, in order: D gene, J gene, V gene, CDR3 protein. The D gene is left open where the match is weak.

-,TRBJ1-1,TRBV19,CASSTNGDDTEAFF
-,TRBJ1-1,TRBV13,CASSLRGEGRVEAFF
-,TRBJ1-2,TRBV25-1,CASSDEAEYGYTF
-,TRBJ1-2,TRBV19,CASSNGGLAPYGYTF
-,TRBJ2-7,TRBV5-6,CASSLTSYEQYF
-,TRBJ2-7,TRBV5-8,CASSFLRDEQYF
-,TRBJ2-7,TRBV5-4,CASSDPGDARRKQYF
TRBD2,TRBJ2-6,TRBV27,CASSLVSGGSGANVLTF
-,TRBJ2-5,TRBV27,CASSAYGGETQYF
-,TRBJ2-5,TRBV7-9,CASSLTVQETQYF
-,TRBJ2-6,TRBV5-4,CASSLAGAGANVLTF
-,TRBJ2-7,TRBV4-2,CASSHGIEQYF
TRBD1,TRBJ2-7,TRBV18,CASSLARDSYYEQYF
TRBD1,TRBJ2-7,TRBV19,CASSIMDRGYEQYF
-,TRBJ2-7,TRBV5-4,CASSGDAYEQYF
-,TRBJ2-6,TRBV5-4,CASSLAGAGANVLTF
-,TRBJ2-3,TRBV11-3,CASSSRTDTQYF
-,TRBJ1-1,TRBV10-2,CASSSRENTEAFF
TRBD1,TRBJ2-1,TRBV27,CASSLTGVEQFF
-,TRBJ1-1,TRBV28,CASSFPKPLDSEAFF
TRBD1,TRBJ1-3,TRBV9,CASSATTGENTIYF
-,TRBJ1-2,TRBV5-4,CASSLIDTAWGYTF
-,TRBJ2-7,TRBV6-1,CASSAGEDPIALYEQYF
-,TRBJ2-2,TRBV6-5,CASSYSGPSGELFF
-,TRBJ2-2,TRBV5-6,CASSLFQGNTGELFF
-,TRBJ2-7,TRBV7-2,CASSLLSEQYF
TRBD1,TRBJ1-1,TRBV2,CASSHSIRQGEMNTEAFF
-,TRBJ1-6,TRBV13,CASSLEGRGLHF
TRBD1,TRBJ2-7,TRBV13,CASSLDRSEQYF
TRBD1,TRBJ2-7,TRBV27,CASSRTGARGDEQYF
-,TRBJ1-2,TRBV5-8,CASSLVSIYGYTF
-,TRBJ1-4,TRBV9,CASSVEGSDEKLFF
-,TRBJ2-5,TRBV25-1,CASSDHHAGETQYF
-,TRBJ2-7,TRBV11-2,CASSLDPPGGEAYEQYF
-,TRBJ2-2,TRBV5-5,CASSPRHITGELFF
TRBD2,TRBJ2-2,TRBV4-3,CASSQDWTSATHTGELFF
TRBD1,TRBJ2-7,TRBV30,CAWSSDRAYEQYF
-,TRBJ1-1,TRBV6-5,CASRFAEGVTEAFF
TRBD1,TRBJ2-2,TRBV28,CASSPTGDSGELFF
TRBD1,TRBJ2-7,TRBV7-9,CASSLGDRGFSYEQYF
-,TRBJ2-3,TRBV29-1,CSVERGSTDTQYF
-,TRBJ2-3,TRBV28,CASSLTPRLATDTQYF
-,TRBJ1-4,TRBV12-5,CASAIRQAESEKLFF
-,TRBJ2-7,TRBV7-2,CASSFKRLEQYF
-,TRBJ1-1,TRBV2,CASNPGPATSGTEAFF
TRBD1,TRBJ1-2,TRBV19,CASRNTGGSNGYTF